This TCR beta chain is from a study of blood T cell repertoires in COVID-19. Per the authors' pipeline: Nucleated cell counts were estimated from reference gene primer amplification. TCRdb's copy holds only in-frame clones and misses some; the assay was immunoSEQ multiplex PCR. V, J and clone size derive from that table, while D and trimming were established from the DNA sequence. Here the sample spans 45,000 to 50,000 clones, approximately 88% being singletons. The CDR3 runs 16 residues. V lost 2 bases and J lost 5; bases outside the gene matches: 6. CDR1 KGHSH and CDR2 LQKENI come from the germline V gene.

V usage is TRBV18 and J usage is TRBJ2-5, with 12 bases aligning to TRBD1. The sequence was collected from a man aged 45-60 years with acute or convalescent COVID-19. Sample: peripheral blood. The CDR3 sequence is CASSPDPGQGAETQYF. For the CDR3, the DNA is TGTGCCAGCTCACCAGATCCGGGACAGGGGGCTGAGACCCAGTACTTC.